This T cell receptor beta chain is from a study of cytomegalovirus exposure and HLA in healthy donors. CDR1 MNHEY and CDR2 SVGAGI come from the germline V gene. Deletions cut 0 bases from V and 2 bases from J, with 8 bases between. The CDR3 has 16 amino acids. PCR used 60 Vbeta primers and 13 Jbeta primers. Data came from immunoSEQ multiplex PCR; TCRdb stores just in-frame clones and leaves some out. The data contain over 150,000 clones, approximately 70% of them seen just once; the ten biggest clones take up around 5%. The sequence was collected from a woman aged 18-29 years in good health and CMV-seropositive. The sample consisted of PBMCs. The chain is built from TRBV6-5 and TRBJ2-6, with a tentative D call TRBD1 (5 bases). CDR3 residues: CASSYSLGPGANVLTF. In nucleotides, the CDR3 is TGTGCCAGCAGTTACTCGCTGGGGCCTGGGGCCAACGTCCTGACTTTC.